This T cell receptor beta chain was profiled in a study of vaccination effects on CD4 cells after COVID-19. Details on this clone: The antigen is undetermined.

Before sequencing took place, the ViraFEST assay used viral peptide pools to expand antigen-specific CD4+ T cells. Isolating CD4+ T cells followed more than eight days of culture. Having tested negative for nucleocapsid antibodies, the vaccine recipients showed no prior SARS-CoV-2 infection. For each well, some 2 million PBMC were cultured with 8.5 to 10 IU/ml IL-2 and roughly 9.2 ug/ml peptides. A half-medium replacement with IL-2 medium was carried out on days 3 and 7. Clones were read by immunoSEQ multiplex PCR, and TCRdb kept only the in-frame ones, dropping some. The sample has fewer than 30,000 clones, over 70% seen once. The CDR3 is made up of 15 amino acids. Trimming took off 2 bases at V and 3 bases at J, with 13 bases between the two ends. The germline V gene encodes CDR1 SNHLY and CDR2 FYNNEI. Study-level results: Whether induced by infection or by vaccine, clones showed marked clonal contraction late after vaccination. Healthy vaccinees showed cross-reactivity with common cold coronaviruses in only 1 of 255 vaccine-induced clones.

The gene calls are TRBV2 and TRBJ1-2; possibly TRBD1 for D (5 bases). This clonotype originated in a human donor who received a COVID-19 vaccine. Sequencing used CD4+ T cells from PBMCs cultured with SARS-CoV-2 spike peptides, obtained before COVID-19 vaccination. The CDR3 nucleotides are TGTGCCAGCAGTGAAATCGGGGGATGGGACTATGGCTACACCTTC. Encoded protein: CASSEIGGWDYGYTF.